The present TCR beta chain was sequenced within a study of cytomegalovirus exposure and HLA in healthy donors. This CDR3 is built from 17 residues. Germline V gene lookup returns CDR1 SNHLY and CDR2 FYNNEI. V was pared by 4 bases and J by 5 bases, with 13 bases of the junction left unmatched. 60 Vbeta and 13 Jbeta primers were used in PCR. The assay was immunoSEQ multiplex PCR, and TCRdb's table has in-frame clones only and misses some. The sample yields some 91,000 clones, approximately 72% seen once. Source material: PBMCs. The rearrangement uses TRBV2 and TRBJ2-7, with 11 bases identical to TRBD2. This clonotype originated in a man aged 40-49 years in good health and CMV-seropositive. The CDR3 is CASSGGGLAGGQHEQYF. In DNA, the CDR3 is TGTGCCAGCAGTGGAGGAGGTTTAGCGGGGGGGCAACACGAGCAGTACTTC.